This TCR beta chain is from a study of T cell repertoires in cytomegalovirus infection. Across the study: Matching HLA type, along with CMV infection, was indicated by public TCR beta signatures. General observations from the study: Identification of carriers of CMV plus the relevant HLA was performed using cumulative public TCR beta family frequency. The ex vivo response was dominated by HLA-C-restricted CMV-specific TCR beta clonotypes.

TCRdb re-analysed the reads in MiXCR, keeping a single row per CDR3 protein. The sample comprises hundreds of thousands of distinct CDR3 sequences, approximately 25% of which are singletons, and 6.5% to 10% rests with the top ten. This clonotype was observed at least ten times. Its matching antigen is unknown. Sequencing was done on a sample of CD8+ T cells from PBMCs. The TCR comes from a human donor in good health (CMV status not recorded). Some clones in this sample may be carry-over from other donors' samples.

This CDR3 is CASSFPQGNYGYTF. Here the CDR3 DNA reads TGTGCCAGCAGCTTCCCACAGGGCAACTATGGCTACACCTTC. The chain joins TRBV7-2 to TRBJ1-2, with a tentative D call TRBD1 (6 bases). V shed 3 bases and J shed 2 bases, with 10 bases lying between them. The CDR3 sequence is 14 residues long. Germline V gives CDR1 SGHTA, CDR2 FQGNSA.